Below are 28 T cell receptor beta chains sequenced from a single sample in a study of CD8 T cells in ankylosing spondylitis. Study-wide results and caveats: Blood from ankylosing spondylitis patients appeared to carry a characteristic roughly 8-variant TCR beta motif.

Each CDR3 protein gets one entry after TCRdb re-called the 5' RACE reads with MiXCR. Of 130,000 or so distinct CDR3 sequences in the sample, more than 15% were seen once. Their target antigens are unknown. Sequencing input: blood, either unsorted or a sorted T cell fraction (not recorded which). The receptors stem from a male donor with ankylosing spondylitis.

The sample holds many counts of this clonotype. The chain combines TRBV28 with TRBJ2-7; TRBD2 matches 11 bases. CDR1 and CDR2 from the germline V gene are MDHEN and SYDVKM. V gave up 5 bases and J gave up 1 base; unmatched junction bases: 4. CDR3 size: 15 residues. The CDR3 DNA follows: TGTGCCAGCAGTCCGGGACTAGCGGTTTCCTACGAGCAGTACTTC. It translates to CASSPGLAVSYEQYF.

This clonotype was recorded at least ten times. The chain carries TRBV15 and TRBJ2-7; TRBD2 matches 11 bases. Germline V CDR1 and CDR2: LNHNV, YYDKDF (reference sequence). J gave up 3 bases and V 4 bases, and 8 bases lay outside the gene matches. The CDR3 is 16 amino acids. The CDR3 loop reads CATSIAPGLAVYEQYF. The CDR3 DNA reads TGTGCCACCAGCATTGCCCCGGGACTAGCGGTCTACGAGCAGTACTTC.

The chain couples TRBV28 to TRBJ2-1; D not certain. CDR1 MDHEN and CDR2 SYDVKM come from the germline V gene. The CDR3 length is 15 residues. V was cut by 6 bases and J by 0 bases, with 12 bases left in between. Here the CDR3 DNA reads TGTGCCAGCAGAGCGTCACTTAGCTCCTACAATGAGCAGTTCTTC. The encoded protein is CASRASLSSYNEQFF.

This clonotype was seen repeatedly, ten times or more. The rearrangement links TRBV27 to TRBJ2-5; D is uncertain. Germline V gene sequence: CDR1 MNHEY, CDR2 SMNVEV (reference sequence). The CDR3 runs to 16 residues. The germline V and J ends were trimmed by 2 bases and 5 bases, with 18 bases remaining between them. The CDR3 is CASSLTGWAAEETQYF. Written as DNA, the CDR3 is TGTGCCAGCAGTTTAACCGGTTGGGCAGCAGAGGAGACCCAGTACTTC.

This clonotype was detected many times. The chain combines TRBV7-2 with TRBJ2-1; 11 bases are shared with TRBD2. The CDR3 covers 16 residues. Trimming took 3 bases from V and 4 from J; bases not matched to a gene: 5. CDR1 SGHTA and CDR2 FQGNSA come from the germline V gene. The CDR3 sequence is CASSFLAGGGYNEQFF. The CDR3 DNA sequence: TGTGCCAGCAGCTTCCTAGCGGGAGGAGGTTACAATGAGCAGTTCTTC.

This clonotype has a handful of counts. This chain links TRBV4-1 with TRBJ2-2; 9 positions agree with TRBD2. CDR3 size: 14 residues. V shed 3 bases and J 6 bases; nucleotides not matched to a gene: 2. CDR1 and CDR2 (germline): MGHRA, YSYEKL. This CDR3 is CASSQGLASGELFF. The CDR3 nucleotides are TGCGCCAGCAGCCAGGGACTAGCTTCCGGGGAGCTGTTTTTT.

The rearrangement uses TRBV9 and TRBJ2-5, with 8 bases lining up with TRBD2. This CDR3 spans 16 amino acids. Unmatched junction bases numbered 12, after V lost 3 bases and J lost 5 bases. CDR1 and CDR2 from the germline V gene are SGDLS and YYNGEE. DNA for the CDR3: TGTGCCAGCAGCGCAATGAAGGGAGCGGGAGTCGAGACCCAGTACTTC. The encoded protein is CASSAMKGAGVETQYF.

This rearrangement joins TRBV7-6 to TRBJ2-2; TRBD1 might be the D (6 bases). V was cut by 4 bases and J by 4 bases, with 13 bases left in between. In germline, CDR1 is SGHVS, CDR2 FNYEAQ. The CDR3 has 15 residues. CDR3 sequence: CASSSPTGTTGELFF. CDR3 nucleotides: TGTGCCAGCAGCTCGCCGACAGGAACCACCGGGGAGCTGTTTTTT.

The chain has TRBV4-1 and TRBJ2-1; 7 bases align to TRBD2. The CDR3 totals 13 residues. J lost 9 bases, V lost 3 bases, and 5 bases had no gene match. Germline V gene lookup returns CDR1 MGHRA and CDR2 YSYEKL. CDR3 nucleotides: TGCGCCAGCAGCCAGCAAAGCGGGATTGAGCAGTTCTTC. It is translated as CASSQQSGIEQFF.

The chain employs TRBV7-9 and TRBJ1-5; D unresolved. The CDR3 contains 15 residues. CDR1 and CDR2 (germline): SEHNR, FQNEAQ (reference sequence). V lost 5 bases and J 0 bases, leaving 11 bases between the germline ends. The CDR3 DNA follows: TGTGCCAGCAGCCCCGGTGCTCATAGCAATCAGCCCCAGCATTTT. Encoded protein: CASSPGAHSNQPQHF.

The chain is built from TRBV28 and TRBJ1-5; D ambiguous. CDR1 is MDHEN and CDR2 is SYDVKM in the germline V gene. The V end lost 5 bases, the J end lost 4 bases, and 12 bases lay between the germline ends. The CDR3 extends over 14 amino acids. The CDR3 DNA reads TGTGCCAGCAGTCCGACGGAACCGAATCAGCCCCAGCATTTT. This gives the protein CASSPTEPNQPQHF.

This clonotype was picked up a small number of times. The chain recombines TRBV5-6 with TRBJ2-7; 11 bases map to TRBD1. The CDR3 has 15 residues. The trim removed 1 base at V and 6 bases at J, leaving 6 bases unmatched. The germline V gene has CDR1 SGHDT and CDR2 YYEEEE. The CDR3 nucleotides are TGTGCCAGCAGCTTGACCTGGACAGGGGGCTTCGAGCAGTACTTC. Residues: CASSLTWTGGFEQYF.

This clonotype has more than one count but fewer than ten. This chain uses TRBV12-3 or TRBV12-4 with TRBJ1-4; the D is unclear. The CDR3 covers 13 residues. V lost 3 bases and J 5 bases, leaving 7 bases between the germline ends. CDR3 DNA sequence: TGTGCCAGCAGTTTTAGCCCGAATGAAAAACTGTTTTTT. Its translation is CASSFSPNEKLFF.

The V gene is TRBV2, the J gene TRBJ2-7, with D possibly being TRBD2 (6 bases). There are 17 residues in the CDR3. CDR1 SNHLY and CDR2 FYNNEI come from the germline V gene. V lost 3 bases and J lost 5, with 23 bases in between. The CDR3 spells CASSEGPFISGVDEQYF. The CDR3 nucleotides are TGTGCCAGCAGTGAGGGCCCCTTTATATCGGGGGTCGACGAGCAGTACTTC.

The V and J genes are TRBV20-1 and TRBJ2-7, with D possibly TRBD1 on 6 matching bases. V was clipped by 5 bases and J by 0 bases, with 14 bases between them. The CDR3 consists of 14 residues. From germline, CDR1 is DFQATT and CDR2 SNEGSKA (reference sequence). CDR3 amino acids: CSAFIRDNSYEQYF. The CDR3 DNA reads TGCAGTGCTTTTATTCGGGACAACTCCTACGAGCAGTACTTC.

This chain links TRBV7-9 with TRBJ2-7; D perhaps matches TRBD2 (5 bases). The V and J ends lost 4 bases and 2 bases respectively, with 9 bases between them. The CDR3 covers 13 residues. From germline, CDR1 is SEHNR and CDR2 FQNEAQ (reference sequence). CDR3 nucleotides: TGTGCCAGCAGCTGGGAGTACCCCTACGAGCAGTACTTC. Its protein product is CASSWEYPYEQYF.

This clonotype was recorded a few times. The chain employs TRBV5-1 and TRBJ2-1; 9 bases match TRBD1. The CDR3 is 15 amino acids. The trim removed 2 bases at V and 4 bases at J, leaving 4 bases unmatched. Germline-derived CDR1 and CDR2 are SGHRS and YFSETQ. DNA of the CDR3: TGCGCCAGCAGCTTCGGCGGGACAGGGTACAATGAGCAGTTCTTC. Translation: CASSFGGTGYNEQFF.

This clonotype was found once. This rearrangement joins TRBV27 to TRBJ2-1; 7 nucleotides align to TRBD1. The CDR3 has 16 amino acids. The V gene end was trimmed by 2 bases and the J gene end by 6 bases; junction bases not matched to a gene: 10. Per germline, CDR1 MNHEY and CDR2 SMNVEV (reference sequence). CDR3 region: CASSLKDRQASNEQFF. The DNA of the CDR3 is TGTGCCAGCAGTTTAAAGGACAGGCAAGCAAGCAATGAGCAGTTCTTC.

The chain recombines TRBV19 with TRBJ2-2; D is ambiguous. There are 14 residues in the CDR3. Germline CDR1 reads LNHDA; CDR2 reads SQIVND (reference sequence). The ends were cut back, 7 bases at V and 8 bases at J, with 17 bases in the middle. DNA for the CDR3: TGTGCCAGTAAAGGGCGAGGCTGGTTGGGGGAGCTGTTTTTT. Its protein is CASKGRGWLGELFF.

This clonotype was seen ten or more times. The CDR3 DNA reads TGCGCCAGCAGCTCATCGGGACTCCCGGGAGATACGCAGTATTTT. It specifies CASSSSGLPGDTQYF. The rearrangement links TRBV5-1 to TRBJ2-3; tentatively, D is TRBD2 (6 bases). V gave up 3 bases and J gave up 5 bases, with 16 bases separating them. This CDR3 comprises 15 residues. Germline CDR1 is SGHRS and CDR2 is YFSETQ.

This clonotype was seen ten or more times. The gene calls are TRBV29-1 and TRBJ2-7; 14 nucleotides match TRBD2. After removal of 2 bases from V and 6 bases from J, the junction contained 6 bases not matched to a gene. The germline V gene has CDR1 SQVTM and CDR2 ANQGSEA. This CDR3 has 15 residues. CDR3 sequence (DNA): TGCAGCGTTGAAAACCCCGGGACTAGCGGGGGCGAGCAGTACTTC. Translated, it gives CSVENPGTSGGEQYF.

This clonotype was found a few times. The chain is built from TRBV2 and TRBJ2-1; the D is unclear. The germline V gene has CDR1 SNHLY and CDR2 FYNNEI. There are 13 residues in the CDR3. V lost 5 bases to trimming and J lost 7 bases, with 12 bases between them. CDR3 in amino acids: CASSIPLENEQFF. The DNA for the CDR3 is TGTGCCAGCAGTATTCCCCTAGAAAATGAGCAGTTCTTC.

This clonotype appeared a few times. The chain combines TRBV10-2 with TRBJ2-7, with TRBD2 identical over 10 bases. From germline, CDR1 is WSHSY and CDR2 SAAADI. CDR3 length: 14 amino acids. The V and J ends lost 5 bases and 5 bases, in that order; junction bases with no gene match: 6. CDR3 loop: CASSQLAGRNEQYF. Here the CDR3 DNA reads TGCGCCAGCAGTCAACTAGCGGGAAGGAACGAGCAGTACTTC.

The CDR3 DNA sequence: TGTGCCAGCAGTCAACTGGGGAGGGTCGGGCGGAAACTCTACAATGAGCAGTTCTTC. Translating gives CASSQLGRVGRKLYNEQFF. The chain couples TRBV6-2 or TRBV6-3 to TRBJ2-1, with 7 bases identical to TRBD2. J gave up 3 bases and V 5 bases, and 19 bases lay outside the gene matches. The CDR3 consists of 19 residues. Germline V CDR1 and CDR2: MNHEY, SVGEGT.

The V gene is TRBV12-3 or TRBV12-4, the J gene TRBJ1-5; D is ambiguous. V shed 3 bases and J shed 5 bases, with 8 bases lying between them. The CDR3 runs 13 residues. Here the CDR3 reads CASSFGLDQPQHF. CDR3 sequence (DNA): TGTGCCAGCAGTTTTGGGCTCGATCAGCCCCAGCATTTT.

This clonotype was detected only a few times. The chain combines TRBV15 with TRBJ1-1, with D possibly matching TRBD1 (6 bases). The CDR3 extends over 13 amino acids. The ends were cut back, 8 bases at V and 2 bases at J, with 12 bases in the middle. CDR1 and CDR2 from the germline V gene are LNHNV and YYDKDF (reference sequence). This chain's CDR3 is CATWGHTNTEAFF. CDR3 in DNA: TGTGCCACCTGGGGACATACAAACACTGAAGCTTTCTTT. The complete variable domain, with remaining parts taken from reference TRBV15 and TRBJ1-1, reads DAMVIQNPRYQVTQFGKPVTLSCSQTLNHNVMYWYQQKSSQAPKLLFHYYDKDFNNEADTPDNFQSRRPNTSFCFLDIRSPGLGDTAMYLCATWGHTNTEAFFGQGTRLTVV.

This chain links TRBV12-3 or TRBV12-4 with TRBJ1-3, with D hard to call. Trimming pared 0 bases from V and 0 bases from J, leaving 9 bases between. The CDR3 contains 16 residues. The CDR3 sequence is CASSLARESSGNTIYF. The DNA of the CDR3 is TGTGCCAGCAGTTTAGCCCGGGAGAGCTCTGGAAACACCATATATTTT.

Many counts were recorded for this clonotype. The rearrangement uses TRBV3-1 and TRBJ1-4, with 7 bases identical to TRBD1. V shed 4 bases and J 0 bases; nucleotides not matched to a gene: 8. This CDR3 has 17 amino acids. Germline CDR1 reads LGHDT; CDR2 reads YNNKEL (reference sequence). The CDR3 DNA follows: TGTGCCAGCAGCCTCGGACAGGCTGGAGCAACTAATGAAAAACTGTTTTTT. Translated: CASSLGQAGATNEKLFF.